This entry is about one TCR beta chain. Germline V gene lookup returns CDR1 SNHLY and CDR2 FYNNEI. The CDR3 extends over 14 amino acids. The junction had 8 bases not matched to a gene; V was cut back by 6 bases and J by 4 bases. The data belong to a study of blood T cells in healthy people across ages. The authors ran a second PCR of 7 to 11 cycles using a sample-barcoded 5' primer and a J-beta primer mix. With 12 random nucleotides, a template-switch adaptor tagged each individual cDNA molecule. Each CDR3 protein gets one entry after TCRdb re-called the 5' RACE reads with MiXCR. Here the sample spans about 1.5 million distinct CDR3 sequences, roughly 43% being singletons.

The source of this sequence is a woman younger than 35 in good health. The V and J genes are TRBV2 and TRBJ1-1; 7 bases are a match to TRBD1. Sequences were obtained from blood. DNA for the CDR3: TGTGCCAGCAGCGCACAGGGGATTGGCACTGAAGCTTTCTTT. This encodes CASSAQGIGTEAFF.